This TCR beta chain emerged from a study of blood T cell repertoires in COVID-19. Germline lookup yields CDR1 SGDLS and CDR2 YYNGEE. The J segment lost 2 bases and the V segment lost 4 bases, leaving 12 bases of the junction unmatched. The CDR3 consists of 16 residues. Only in-frame clones appear in the TCRdb table, and some are missing; sequencing was by immunoSEQ multiplex PCR. The sample yields some 300,000 clones, nearly 90% seen once. Living in about two dozen US areas, the participants were between about 18 and 90 years of age. Shortly before study entry, within 2 weeks, exposed participants had met a COVID-19 case.

The clonotype originates from a woman between 45 and 65 years old who had been exposed to COVID-19. Source material: PBMCs or T cells enriched from blood (not recorded which). This sequence joins TRBV9 and TRBJ2-7; 7 bases line up with TRBD1. Written as DNA, the CDR3 is TGTGCCAGCAGCTCGGGGTGGGGACAGACTACCTACGAGCAGTACTTC. Translated: CASSSGWGQTTYEQYF.